This T cell receptor beta chain was documented in a study of identical twins. The germline CDR1 and CDR2 sequences are DFQATT and SNEGSKA (reference sequence). V shed 2 bases and J 4 bases; nucleotides not matched to a gene: 6. The CDR3 runs 15 residues. Study observations and caveats: Conclusions rested on cross-sectional statistics rather than following the same donors.

As concerns this clonotype: Its antigen remains unknown.

TCRdb processed the 5' RACE reads anew with MiXCR; each CDR3 protein has one entry. The sample has 1.5 million or so distinct CDR3 sequences, around 33% seen once. This sequence was found in a newborn girl in good health. Sequencing was carried out using cord blood. This sequence joins TRBV20-1 and TRBJ2-1; 9 bases are shared with TRBD2. CDR3: CSARLAGAVYNEQFF. CDR3 bases: TGCAGTGCTAGATTAGCGGGGGCCGTTTACAATGAGCAGTTCTTC.